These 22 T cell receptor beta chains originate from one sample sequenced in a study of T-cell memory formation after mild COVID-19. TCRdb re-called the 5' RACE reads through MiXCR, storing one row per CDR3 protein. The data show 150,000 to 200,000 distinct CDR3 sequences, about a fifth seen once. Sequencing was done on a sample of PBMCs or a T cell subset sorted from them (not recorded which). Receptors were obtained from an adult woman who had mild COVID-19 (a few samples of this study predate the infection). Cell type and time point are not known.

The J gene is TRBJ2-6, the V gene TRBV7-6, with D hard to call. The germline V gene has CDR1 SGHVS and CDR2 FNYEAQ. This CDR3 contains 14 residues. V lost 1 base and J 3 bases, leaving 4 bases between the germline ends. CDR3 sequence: CASSLVGGANVLTF. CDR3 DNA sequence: TGTGCCAGCAGCTTAGTCGGTGGGGCCAACGTCCTGACTTTC.

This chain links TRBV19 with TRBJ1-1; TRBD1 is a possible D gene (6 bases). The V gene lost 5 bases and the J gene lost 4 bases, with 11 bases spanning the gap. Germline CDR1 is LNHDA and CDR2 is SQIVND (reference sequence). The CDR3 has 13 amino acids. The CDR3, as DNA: TGTGCCAGTAGTGGCAGGGGATTCACTGAAGCTTTCTTT. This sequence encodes CASSGRGFTEAFF.

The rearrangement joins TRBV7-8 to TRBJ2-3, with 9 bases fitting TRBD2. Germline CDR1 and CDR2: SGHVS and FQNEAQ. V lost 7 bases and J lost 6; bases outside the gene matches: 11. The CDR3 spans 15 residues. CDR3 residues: CASKLPGTSLDTQYF. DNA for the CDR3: TGTGCCAGCAAGCTACCCGGGACTAGCCTTGATACGCAGTATTTT.

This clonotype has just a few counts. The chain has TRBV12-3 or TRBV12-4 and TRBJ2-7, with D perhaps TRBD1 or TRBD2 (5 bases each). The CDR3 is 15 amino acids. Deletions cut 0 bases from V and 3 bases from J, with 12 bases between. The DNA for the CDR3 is TGTGCCAGCAGTTTAGCGGGGGACCTTATCTACGAGCAGTACTTC. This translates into CASSLAGDLIYEQYF.

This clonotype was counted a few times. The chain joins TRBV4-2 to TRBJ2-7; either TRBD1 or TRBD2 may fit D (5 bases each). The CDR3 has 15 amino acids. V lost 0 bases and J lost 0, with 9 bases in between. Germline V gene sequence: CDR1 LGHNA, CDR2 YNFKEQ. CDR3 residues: CASSQEFGASYEQYF. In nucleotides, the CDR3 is TGTGCCAGCAGCCAAGAATTCGGGGCCTCCTACGAGCAGTACTTC.

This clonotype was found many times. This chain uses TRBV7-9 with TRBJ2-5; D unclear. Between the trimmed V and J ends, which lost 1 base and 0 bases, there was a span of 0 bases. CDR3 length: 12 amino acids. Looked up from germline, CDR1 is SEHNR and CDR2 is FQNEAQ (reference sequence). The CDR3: CASSLDQETQYF. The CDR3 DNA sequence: TGTGCCAGCAGCTTAGACCAAGAGACCCAGTACTTC.

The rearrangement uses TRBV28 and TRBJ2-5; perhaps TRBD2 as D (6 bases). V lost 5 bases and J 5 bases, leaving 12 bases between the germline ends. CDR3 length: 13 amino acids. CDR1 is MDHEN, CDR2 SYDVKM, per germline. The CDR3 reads CASSISGGETQYF. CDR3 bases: TGTGCCAGCAGTATCAGTGGGGGGGAGACCCAGTACTTC.

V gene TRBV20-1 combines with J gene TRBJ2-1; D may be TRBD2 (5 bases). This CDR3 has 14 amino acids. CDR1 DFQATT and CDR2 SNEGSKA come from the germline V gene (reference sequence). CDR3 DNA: TGCAGCTCCACGGAGGCCCTCTCCTACAATGAGCAGTTCTTC. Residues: CSSTEALSYNEQFF.

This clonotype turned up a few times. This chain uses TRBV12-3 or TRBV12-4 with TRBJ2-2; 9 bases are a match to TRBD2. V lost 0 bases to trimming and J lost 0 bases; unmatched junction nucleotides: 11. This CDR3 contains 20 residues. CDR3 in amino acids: CASSLAYWLAGTSNTGELFF. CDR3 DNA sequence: TGTGCCAGCAGTTTAGCTTATTGGCTAGCGGGGACTTCGAACACCGGGGAGCTGTTTTTT.

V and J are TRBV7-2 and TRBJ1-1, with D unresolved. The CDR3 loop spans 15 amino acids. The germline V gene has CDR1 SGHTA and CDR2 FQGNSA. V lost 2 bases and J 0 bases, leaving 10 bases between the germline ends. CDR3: CASSLSQRMNTEAFF. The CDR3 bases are TGTGCCAGCAGCTTAAGTCAGAGGATGAACACTGAAGCTTTCTTT.

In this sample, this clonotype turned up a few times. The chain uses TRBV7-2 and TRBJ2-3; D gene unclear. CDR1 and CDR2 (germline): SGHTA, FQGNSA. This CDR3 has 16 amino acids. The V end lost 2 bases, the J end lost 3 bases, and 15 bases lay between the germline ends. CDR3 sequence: CASSLIPLGFTDTQYF. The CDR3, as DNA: TGTGCCAGCAGCTTAATCCCTCTAGGATTTACAGATACGCAGTATTTT.

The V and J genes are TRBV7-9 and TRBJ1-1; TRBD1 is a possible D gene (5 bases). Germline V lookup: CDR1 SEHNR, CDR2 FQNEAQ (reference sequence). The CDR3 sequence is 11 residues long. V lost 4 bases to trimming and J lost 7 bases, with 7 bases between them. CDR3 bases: TGTGCCAGCAGCTGGGACTATGAAGCTTTCTTT. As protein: CASSWDYEAFF. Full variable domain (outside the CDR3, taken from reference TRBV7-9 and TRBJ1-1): DTGVSQNPRHKITKRGQNVTFRCDPISEHNRLYWYRQTLGQGPEFLTYFQNEAQLEKSRLLSDRFSAERPKGSFSTLEIQRTEQGDSAMYLCASSWDYEAFFGQGTRLTVV.

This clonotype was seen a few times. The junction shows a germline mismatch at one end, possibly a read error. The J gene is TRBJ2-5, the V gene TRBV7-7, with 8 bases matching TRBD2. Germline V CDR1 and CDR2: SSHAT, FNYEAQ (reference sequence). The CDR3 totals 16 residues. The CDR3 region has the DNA TGTGCTAGCAGCGCCCTGGCCCTAGCGGGTAGAGAGACCCAGTACTTC. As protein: CASSALALAGRETQYF.

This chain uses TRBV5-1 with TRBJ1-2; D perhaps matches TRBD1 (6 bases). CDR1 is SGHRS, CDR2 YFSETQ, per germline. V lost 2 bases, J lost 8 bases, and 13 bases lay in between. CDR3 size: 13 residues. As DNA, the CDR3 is TGCGCCAGCAGCTTCGAGGGGGGAGGCGGCTACACCTTC. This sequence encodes CASSFEGGGGYTF. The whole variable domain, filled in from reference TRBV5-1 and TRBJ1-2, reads KAGVTQTPRYLIKTRGQQVTLSCSPISGHRSVSWYQQTPGQGLQFLFEYFSETQRNKGNFPGRFSGRQFSNSRSEMNVSTLELGDSALYLCASSFEGGGGYTFGSGTRLTVV.

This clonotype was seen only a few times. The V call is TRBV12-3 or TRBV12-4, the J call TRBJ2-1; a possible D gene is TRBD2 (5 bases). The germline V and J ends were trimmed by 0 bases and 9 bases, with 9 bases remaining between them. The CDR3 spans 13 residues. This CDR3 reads CASSLATRGEQFF. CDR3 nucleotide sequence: TGTGCCAGCAGTTTAGCGACCCGGGGTGAGCAGTTCTTC.

CDR3: CAENWGTSATGELFF. CDR3 coding DNA: TGTGCCGAGAATTGGGGGACTAGCGCCACCGGGGAGCTGTTTTTT. The V and J genes are TRBV30 and TRBJ2-2; TRBD2 aligns across 10 bases. CDR3 length: 15 residues. Germline V gives CDR1 GTSNPN, CDR2 SVGIG (reference sequence). The V gene end was trimmed by 8 bases and the J gene end by 4 bases; junction bases not matched to a gene: 10. The full variable domain, in which reference TRBV30 and TRBJ2-2 provide the parts outside the CDR3, is SQTIHQWPATLVQPVGSPLSLECTVEGTSNPNLYWYRQAAGRGLQLLFYSVGIGQISSEVPQNLSASRPQDRQFILSSKKLLLSDSGFYLCAENWGTSATGELFFGEGSRLTVL.

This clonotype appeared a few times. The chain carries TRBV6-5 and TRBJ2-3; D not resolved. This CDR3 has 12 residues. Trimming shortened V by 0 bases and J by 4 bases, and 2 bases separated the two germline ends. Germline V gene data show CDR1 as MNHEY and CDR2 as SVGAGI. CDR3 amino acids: CASSYSSDTQYF. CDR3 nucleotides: TGTGCCAGCAGTTACTCGTCAGATACGCAGTATTTT.

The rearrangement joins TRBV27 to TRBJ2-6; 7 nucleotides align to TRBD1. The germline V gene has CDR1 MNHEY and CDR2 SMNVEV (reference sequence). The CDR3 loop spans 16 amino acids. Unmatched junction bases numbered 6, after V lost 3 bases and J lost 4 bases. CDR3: CASSFRQGSGANVLTF. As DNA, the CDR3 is TGTGCCAGCAGTTTCCGACAGGGATCAGGGGCCAACGTCCTGACTTTC.

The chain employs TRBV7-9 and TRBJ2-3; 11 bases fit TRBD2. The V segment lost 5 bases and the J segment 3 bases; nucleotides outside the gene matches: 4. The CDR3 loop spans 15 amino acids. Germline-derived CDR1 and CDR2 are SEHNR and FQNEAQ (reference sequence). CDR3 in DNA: TGTGCCAGCAGCGGAGTAGCGGGAGGGACAGATACGCAGTATTTT. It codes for CASSGVAGGTDTQYF.

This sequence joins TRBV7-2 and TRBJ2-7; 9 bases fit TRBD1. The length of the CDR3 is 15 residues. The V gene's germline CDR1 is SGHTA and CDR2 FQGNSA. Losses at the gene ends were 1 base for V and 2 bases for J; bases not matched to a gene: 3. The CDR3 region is CASSLGGQGPYEQYF. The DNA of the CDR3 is TGTGCCAGCAGCTTAGGGGGACAGGGCCCCTACGAGCAGTACTTC. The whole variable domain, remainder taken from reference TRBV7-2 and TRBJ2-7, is GAGVSQSPSNKVTEKGKDVELRCDPISGHTALYWYRQSLGQGLEFLIYFQGNSAPDKSGLPSDRFSAERTGGSVSTLTIQRTQQEDSAVYLCASSLGGQGPYEQYFGPGTRLTVT.

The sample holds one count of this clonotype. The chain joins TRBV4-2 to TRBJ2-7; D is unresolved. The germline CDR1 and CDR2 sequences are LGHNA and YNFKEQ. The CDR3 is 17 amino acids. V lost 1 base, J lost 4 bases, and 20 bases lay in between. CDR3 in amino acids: CASSQGGPTNPIYEQYF. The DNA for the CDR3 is TGTGCCAGCAGCCAAGGAGGACCCACAAACCCCATATACGAGCAGTACTTC.

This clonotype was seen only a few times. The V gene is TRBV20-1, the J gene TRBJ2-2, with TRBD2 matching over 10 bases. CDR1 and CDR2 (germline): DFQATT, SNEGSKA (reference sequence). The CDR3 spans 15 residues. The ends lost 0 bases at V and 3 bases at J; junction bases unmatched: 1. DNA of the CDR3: TGCAGTGCTAGAGATCTAGCGGGAGACACCGGGGAGCTGTTTTTT. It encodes CSARDLAGDTGELFF.